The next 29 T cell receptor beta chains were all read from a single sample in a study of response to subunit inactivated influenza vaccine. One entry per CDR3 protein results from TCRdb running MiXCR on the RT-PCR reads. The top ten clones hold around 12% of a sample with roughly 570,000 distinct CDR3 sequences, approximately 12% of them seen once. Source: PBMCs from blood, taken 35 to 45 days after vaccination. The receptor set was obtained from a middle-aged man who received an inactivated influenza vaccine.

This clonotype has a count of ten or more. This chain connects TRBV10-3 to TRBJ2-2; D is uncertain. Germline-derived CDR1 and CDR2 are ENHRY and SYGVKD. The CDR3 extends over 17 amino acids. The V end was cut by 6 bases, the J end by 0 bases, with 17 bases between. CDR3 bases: TGTGCCATCAGGGAGCCGGGCCTACTTTCGAACACCGGGGAGCTGTTTTTT. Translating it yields CAIREPGLLSNTGELFF.

CDR3 in amino acids: CASSYSGASSYNEQFF. The CDR3 coding sequence is TGTGCCAGCAGTTACTCTGGTGCTAGCTCCTACAATGAGCAGTTCTTC. The rearrangement uses TRBV6-5 and TRBJ2-1; D uncertain. The germline V gene encodes CDR1 MNHEY and CDR2 SVGAGI. This CDR3 comprises 16 residues. The V end lost 0 bases, the J end lost 0 bases, and 9 bases lay between the germline ends.

The CDR3 sequence is CASRGVVNTGELFF. For the CDR3, the DNA is TGTGCCAGCAGAGGGGTTGTTAACACCGGGGAGCTGTTTTTT. The chain uses TRBV7-6 and TRBJ2-2; D perhaps matches TRBD1 (5 bases). The V and J ends lost 6 bases and 2 bases respectively, with 10 bases between them. Germline V CDR1 and CDR2: SGHVS, FNYEAQ. This CDR3 has 14 residues. The full variable domain, rest sourced from reference TRBV7-6 and TRBJ2-2, is GAGVSQSPRYKVTKRGQDVALRCDPISGHVSLYWYRQALGQGPEFLTYFNYEAQQDKSGLPNDRFSAERPEGSISTLTIQRTEQRDSAMYRCASRGVVNTGELFFGEGSRLTVL.

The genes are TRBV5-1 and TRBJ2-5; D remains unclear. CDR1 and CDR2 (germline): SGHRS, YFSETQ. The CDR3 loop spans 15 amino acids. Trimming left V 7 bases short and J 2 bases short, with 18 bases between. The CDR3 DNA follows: TGCGCCAGCGGCACGGGTGGGATCCCACAAGAGACCCAGTACTTC. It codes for CASGTGGIPQETQYF.

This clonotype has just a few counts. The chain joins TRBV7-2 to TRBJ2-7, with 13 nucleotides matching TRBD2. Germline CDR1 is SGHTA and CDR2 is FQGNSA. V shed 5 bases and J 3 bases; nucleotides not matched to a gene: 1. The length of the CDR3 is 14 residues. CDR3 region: CASSRLAGGYEQYF. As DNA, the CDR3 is TGTGCCAGCAGCCGACTAGCGGGGGGCTACGAGCAGTACTTC.

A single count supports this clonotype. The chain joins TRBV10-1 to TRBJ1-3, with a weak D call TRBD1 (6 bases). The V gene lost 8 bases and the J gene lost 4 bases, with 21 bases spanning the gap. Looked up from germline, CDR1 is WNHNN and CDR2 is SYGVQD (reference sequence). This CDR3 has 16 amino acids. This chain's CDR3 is CASLWHEGGVGNTIYF. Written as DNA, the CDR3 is TGCGCCAGCCTATGGCATGAGGGGGGGGTAGGAAACACCATATATTTT.

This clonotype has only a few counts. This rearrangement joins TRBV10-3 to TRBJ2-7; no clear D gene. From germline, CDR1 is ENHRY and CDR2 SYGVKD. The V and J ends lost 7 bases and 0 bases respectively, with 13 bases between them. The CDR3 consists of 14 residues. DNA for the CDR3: TGTGCCATCACCCCTACACACCGCTCCTACGAGCAGTACTTC. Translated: CAITPTHRSYEQYF.

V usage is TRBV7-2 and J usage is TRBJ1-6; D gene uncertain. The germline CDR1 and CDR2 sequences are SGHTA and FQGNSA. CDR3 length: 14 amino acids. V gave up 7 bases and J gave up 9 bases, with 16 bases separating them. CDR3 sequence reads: CASKIQWSASPLHF. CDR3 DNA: TGTGCCAGCAAGATTCAGTGGTCGGCTTCACCCCTCCACTTT.

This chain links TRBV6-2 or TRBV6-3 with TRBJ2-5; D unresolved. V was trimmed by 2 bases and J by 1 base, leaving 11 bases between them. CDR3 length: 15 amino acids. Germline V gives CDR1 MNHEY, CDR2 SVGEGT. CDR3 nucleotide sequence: TGTGCCAGCAGTTACCCCGCCAGCTCCCAAGAGACCCAGTACTTC. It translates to CASSYPASSQETQYF.

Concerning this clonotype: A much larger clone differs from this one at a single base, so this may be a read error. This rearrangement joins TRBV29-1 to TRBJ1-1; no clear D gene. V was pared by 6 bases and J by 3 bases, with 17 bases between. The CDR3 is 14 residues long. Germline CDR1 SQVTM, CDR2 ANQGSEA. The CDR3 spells CSVSRSLMDTEAFF. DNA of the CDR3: TGCAGCGTGTCCAGATCCCTAATGGACACTGAAGCTTTCTTT.

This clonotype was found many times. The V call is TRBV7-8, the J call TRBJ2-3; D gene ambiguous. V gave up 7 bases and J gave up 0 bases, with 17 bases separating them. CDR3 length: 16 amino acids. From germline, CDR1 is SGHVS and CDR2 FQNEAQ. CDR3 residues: CASIPTEITSTDTQYF. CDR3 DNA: TGTGCCAGCATACCCACCGAAATCACTAGCACAGATACGCAGTATTTT.

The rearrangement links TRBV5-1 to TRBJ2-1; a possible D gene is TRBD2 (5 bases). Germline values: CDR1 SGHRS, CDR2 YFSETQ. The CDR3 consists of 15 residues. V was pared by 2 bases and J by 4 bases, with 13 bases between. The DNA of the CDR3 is TGCGCCAGCAGCTTCAAGCGGTTAGTTTACAATGAGCAGTTCTTC. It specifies CASSFKRLVYNEQFF. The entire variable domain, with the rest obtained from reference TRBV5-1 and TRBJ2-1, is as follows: KAGVTQTPRYLIKTRGQQVTLSCSPISGHRSVSWYQQTPGQGLQFLFEYFSETQRNKGNFPGRFSGRQFSNSRSEMNVSTLELGDSALYLCASSFKRLVYNEQFFGPGTRLTVL.

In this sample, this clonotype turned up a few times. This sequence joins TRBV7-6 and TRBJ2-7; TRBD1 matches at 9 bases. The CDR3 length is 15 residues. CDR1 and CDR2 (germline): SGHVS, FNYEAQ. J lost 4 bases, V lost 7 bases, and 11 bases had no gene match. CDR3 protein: CASIPSTGGGYEQYF. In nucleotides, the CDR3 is TGTGCCAGCATCCCCTCGACAGGGGGGGGGTACGAGCAGTACTTC.

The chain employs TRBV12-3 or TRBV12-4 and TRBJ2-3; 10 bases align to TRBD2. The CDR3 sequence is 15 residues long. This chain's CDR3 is CATSGGVTHTDTQYF. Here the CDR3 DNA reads TGTGCAACCAGCGGGGGGGTTACTCACACAGATACGCAGTATTTT.

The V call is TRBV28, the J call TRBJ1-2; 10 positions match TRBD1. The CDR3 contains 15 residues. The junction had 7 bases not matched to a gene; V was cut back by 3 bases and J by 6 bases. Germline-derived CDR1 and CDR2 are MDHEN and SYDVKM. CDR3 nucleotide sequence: TGTGCCAGCAGTTTCCCGACAGGGGGCCGGAATGGCTACACCTTC. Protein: CASSFPTGGRNGYTF.

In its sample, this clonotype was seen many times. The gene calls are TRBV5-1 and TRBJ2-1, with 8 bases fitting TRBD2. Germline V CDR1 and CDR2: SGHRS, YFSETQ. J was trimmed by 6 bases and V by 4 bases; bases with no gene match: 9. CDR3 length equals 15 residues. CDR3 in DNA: TGCGCCAGCAGCACAAGCGGGAGAGAAAGCAATGAGCAGTTCTTC. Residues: CASSTSGRESNEQFF.

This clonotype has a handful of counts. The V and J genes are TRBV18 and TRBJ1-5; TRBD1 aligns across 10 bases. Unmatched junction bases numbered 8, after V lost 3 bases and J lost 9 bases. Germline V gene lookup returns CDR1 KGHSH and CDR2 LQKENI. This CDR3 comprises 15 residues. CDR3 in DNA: TGTGCCAGCTCACCGGTAGGGACAGGGGAAACGCCCCAGCATTTT. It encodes CASSPVGTGETPQHF.

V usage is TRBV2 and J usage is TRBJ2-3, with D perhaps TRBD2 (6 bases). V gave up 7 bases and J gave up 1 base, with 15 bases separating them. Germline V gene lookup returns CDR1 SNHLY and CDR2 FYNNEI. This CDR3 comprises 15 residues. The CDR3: CASTGPQRGTDTQYF. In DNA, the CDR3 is TGTGCCAGCACCGGCCCCCAGCGGGGCACAGATACGCAGTATTTT.

In nucleotides, the CDR3 is TGTGCCAGCAGTTTCCGGGATGCTGAGCAGTTCTTC. It specifies CASSFRDAEQFF. V gene TRBV6-1 combines with J gene TRBJ2-1; possible D gene TRBD2, 5 bases. Trimming stripped 5 bases from V and 9 bases from J, with 11 bases between. The germline CDR1 and CDR2 sequences are MNHNS and SASEGT. The CDR3 has 12 residues.

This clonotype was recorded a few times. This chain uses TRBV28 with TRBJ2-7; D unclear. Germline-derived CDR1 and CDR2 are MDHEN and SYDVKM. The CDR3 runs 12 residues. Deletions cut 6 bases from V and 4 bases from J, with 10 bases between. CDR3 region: CASSPLEYEQYF. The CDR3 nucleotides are TGTGCCAGCAGCCCCCTAGAATACGAGCAGTACTTC.

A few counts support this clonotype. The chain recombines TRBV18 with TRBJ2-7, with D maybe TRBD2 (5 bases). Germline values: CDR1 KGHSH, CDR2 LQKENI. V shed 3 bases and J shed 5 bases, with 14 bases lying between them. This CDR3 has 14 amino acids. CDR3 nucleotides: TGTGCCAGCTCACCGCCACTAGTATTTAACGAGCAGTACTTC. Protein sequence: CASSPPLVFNEQYF.

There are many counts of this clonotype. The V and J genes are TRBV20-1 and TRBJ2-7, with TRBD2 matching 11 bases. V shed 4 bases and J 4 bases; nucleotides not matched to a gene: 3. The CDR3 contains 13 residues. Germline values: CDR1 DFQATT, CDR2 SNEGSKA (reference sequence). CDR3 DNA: TGCAGTGCTATGACTAGCGGGGTGTACGAGCAGTACTTC. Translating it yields CSAMTSGVYEQYF.

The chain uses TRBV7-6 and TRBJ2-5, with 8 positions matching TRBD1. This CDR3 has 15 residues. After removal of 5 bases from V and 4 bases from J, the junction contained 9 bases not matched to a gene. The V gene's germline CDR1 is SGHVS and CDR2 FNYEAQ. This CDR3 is CASSQAGRGPETQYF. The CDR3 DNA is TGTGCCAGCAGCCAGGCCGGCAGGGGGCCAGAGACCCAGTACTTC.

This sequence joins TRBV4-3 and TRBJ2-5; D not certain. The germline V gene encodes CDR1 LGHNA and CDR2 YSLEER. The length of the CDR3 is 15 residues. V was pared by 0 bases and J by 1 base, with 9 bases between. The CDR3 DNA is TGCGCCAGCAGCCAAGATTGGCCCGGCCAAGAGACCCAGTACTTC. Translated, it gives CASSQDWPGQETQYF.

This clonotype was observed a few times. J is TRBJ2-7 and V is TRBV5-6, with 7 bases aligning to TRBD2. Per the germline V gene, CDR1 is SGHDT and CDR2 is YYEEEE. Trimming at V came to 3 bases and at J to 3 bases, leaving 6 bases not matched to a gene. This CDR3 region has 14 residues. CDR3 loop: CASSSSGKVYEQYF. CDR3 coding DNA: TGTGCCAGCAGCTCTAGCGGAAAAGTCTACGAGCAGTACTTC. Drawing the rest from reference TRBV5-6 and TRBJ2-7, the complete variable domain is DAGVTQSPTHLIKTRGQQVTLRCSPKSGHDTVSWYQQALGQGPQFIFQYYEEEERQRGNFPDRFSGHQFPNYSSELNVNALLLGDSALYLCASSSSGKVYEQYFGPGTRLTVT.

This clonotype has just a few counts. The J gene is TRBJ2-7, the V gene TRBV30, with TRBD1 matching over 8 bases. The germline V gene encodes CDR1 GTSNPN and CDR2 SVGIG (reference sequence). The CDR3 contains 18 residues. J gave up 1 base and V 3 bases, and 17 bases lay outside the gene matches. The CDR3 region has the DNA TGTGCCTGGAGACCTTTCTGGCCCGGGACAGGAGGGTCCTACGAGCAGTACTTC. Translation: CAWRPFWPGTGGSYEQYF.

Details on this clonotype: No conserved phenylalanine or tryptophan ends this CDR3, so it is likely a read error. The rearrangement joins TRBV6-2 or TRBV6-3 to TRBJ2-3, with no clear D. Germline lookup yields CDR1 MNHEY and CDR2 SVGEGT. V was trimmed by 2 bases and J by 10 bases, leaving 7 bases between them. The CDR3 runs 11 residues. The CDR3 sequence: CASSYPGPQYI. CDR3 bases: TGTGCCAGCAGTTACCCCGGGCCGCAGTATATT.

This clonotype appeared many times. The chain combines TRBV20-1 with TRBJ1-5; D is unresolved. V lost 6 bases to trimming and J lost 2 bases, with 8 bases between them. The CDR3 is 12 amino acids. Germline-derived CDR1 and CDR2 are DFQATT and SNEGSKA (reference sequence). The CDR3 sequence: CSATGGNQPQHF. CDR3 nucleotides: TGCAGTGCCACTGGGGGCAATCAGCCCCAGCATTTT.

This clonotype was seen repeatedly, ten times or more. The CDR3 bases are TGCAGTGCTAGCCGGTACACTGAAGCTTTCTTT. Translation gives CSASRYTEAFF. V is TRBV20-1 and J is TRBJ1-1; D remains unclear. The CDR3 is 11 amino acids. CDR1 is DFQATT, CDR2 SNEGSKA, per germline (reference sequence). Trimming left V 3 bases short and J 3 bases short, with 5 bases between.